What follows are 17 T cell receptor beta chains derived from one specimen sequenced in a study of metastatic and nonmetastatic thyroid tumors. Thyroid surgery was performed in patients who had received no treatment beforehand. MiXCR re-clonotyped the PCR reads for TCRdb. This table has some 25,000 clones, 20% to 25% appearing once. The material sequenced was blood. The receptors stem from a male donor with papillary thyroid cancer or a benign thyroid nodule (not recorded which). Some clones in this sample may be carry-over from other donors' samples.

Concerning this clone: At one of its ends the junction is not consistent with the germline gene, which may arise from a read error. The chain employs TRBV6-5 and TRBJ2-7; D unclear. Germline V lookup: CDR1 MNHEY, CDR2 SVGAGI. The CDR3 length is 16 residues. CDR3 nucleotides: TGTGCCATCTGTTTAAGCAGCGCAAGGAGCTCCAACGAGCAGTCCTTC. Encoded protein: CAICLSSARSSNEQSF.

The chain has TRBV5-4 and TRBJ2-5; D is undetermined. From germline, CDR1 is SGHNT and CDR2 YYREEE (reference sequence). The CDR3 is made up of 15 amino acids. With 2 bases removed from V and 5 bases from J, the gap between germline ends came to 16 bases. The DNA of the CDR3 is TGTGCCAGCAGCTTAGACCGAACCGCCGGGGAGACCCAGTACTTC. Translating it yields CASSLDRTAGETQYF.

Details on this clone: The same CDR3 also results from other DNA sequences found in this sample. This chain joins TRBV4-1 and TRBJ2-1; D call uncertain. Germline V gives CDR1 MGHRA, CDR2 YSYEKL. V was cut by 4 bases and J by 4 bases, with 20 bases left in between. The CDR3 contains 17 residues. The CDR3 sequence: CASSRERGQLVYNEQFF. Here the CDR3 DNA reads TGCGCCAGCAGCCGGGAAAGAGGTCAGCTAGTTTACAATGAGCAGTTCTTC.

This clone has a count of ten or more. This rearrangement joins TRBV6-1 to TRBJ2-7; possibly TRBD1 or TRBD2 for D (6 bases each). The CDR3 sequence is 14 residues long. V lost 7 bases and J 1 base, leaving 14 bases between the germline ends. CDR1 and CDR2 from the germline V gene are MNHNS and SASEGT. Written as DNA, the CDR3 is TGTGCCAGCATTGGCGGGACACTTTCCTACGAGCAGTACTTC. Its translation is CASIGGTLSYEQYF.

This clone was seen repeatedly, ten times or more. The V and J genes are TRBV12-3 or TRBV12-4 and TRBJ2-1; tentatively, D is TRBD1 (6 bases). The CDR3 extends over 19 amino acids. The V end was cut by 1 base, the J end by 2 bases, with 21 bases between. As DNA, the CDR3 is TGTGCCAGCAGTTTAGGTGTTCCGGGGCAGGGGCTTGCCTACAATGAGCAGTTCTTC. This translates into CASSLGVPGQGLAYNEQFF.

There are many counts of this clone. V and J are TRBV7-3 and TRBJ2-3; 10 bases align to TRBD1. In germline, CDR1 is SGHTA, CDR2 FQGTGA. This CDR3 is built from 17 residues. V lost 1 base to trimming and J lost 3 bases; unmatched junction nucleotides: 7. DNA of the CDR3: TGTGCCAGCAGCTTAATAGGACAGGGGGTTCGGACAGATACGCAGTATTTT. This encodes CASSLIGQGVRTDTQYF.

Many counts were recorded for this clone. CDR3 sequence: CASTGGLANYGYTF. CDR3 nucleotides: TGTGCCAGCACGGGGGGCCTGGCTAACTATGGCTACACCTTC. The chain has TRBV2 and TRBJ1-2; tentatively, D is TRBD1 (6 bases). V lost 7 bases and J lost 0, with 12 bases in between. The CDR3 length is 14 residues. Germline V gives CDR1 SNHLY, CDR2 FYNNEI.

This clone was seen at least ten times. The chain joins TRBV5-1 to TRBJ1-1, with D unclear. This CDR3 contains 13 residues. CDR1 SGHRS and CDR2 YFSETQ come from the germline V gene. The V end lost 6 bases, the J end lost 0 bases, and 9 bases lay between the germline ends. The CDR3 protein is CASIGRLNTEAFF. The CDR3, as DNA: TGCGCCAGCATAGGACGGTTGAACACTGAAGCTTTCTTT. The variable domain in full, with the rest retrieved from reference TRBV5-1 and TRBJ1-1, is KAGVTQTPRYLIKTRGQQVTLSCSPISGHRSVSWYQQTPGQGLQFLFEYFSETQRNKGNFPGRFSGRQFSNSRSEMNVSTLELGDSALYLCASIGRLNTEAFFGQGTRLTVV.

This clone has at least ten counts. The genes are TRBV28 and TRBJ2-1, with D possibly matching TRBD2 (5 bases). Germline CDR1 reads MDHEN; CDR2 reads SYDVKM. Trimming removed 6 bases at V and 8 bases at J, with 23 bases between. This CDR3 is 16 amino acids long. CDR3 sequence: CASSPGQRPVADEQFF. DNA of the CDR3: TGTGCCAGCAGCCCAGGCCAGCGGCCCGTTGCAGATGAGCAGTTCTTC.

This clone was counted at least ten times. This chain connects TRBV30 to TRBJ1-1; D remains unclear. V was shortened by 3 bases and J by 3 bases, with 11 bases between the two germline ends. From germline, CDR1 is GTSNPN and CDR2 SVGIG (reference sequence). The CDR3 is made up of 13 amino acids. Written as DNA, the CDR3 is TGTGCCTGGAGCTCTAGGACGGACACTGAAGCTTTCTTT. It is translated as CAWSSRTDTEAFF.

Remarks on this clone: The CDR3 ends on some other residue instead of the conserved phenylalanine or tryptophan, so this is likely a read error. The rearrangement uses TRBV5-6 and TRBJ1-2, with unresolved D. The CDR3 sequence is 12 residues long. Germline CDR1 and CDR2: SGHDT and YYEEEE. Deletions cut 5 bases from V and 3 bases from J, with 8 bases between. The CDR3 sequence is CASSSRDYGYTP. As DNA, the CDR3 is TGTGCCAGCAGTAGTCGTGACTATGGCTACACCCCC.

This clone was observed many times. This chain connects TRBV9 to TRBJ2-2; no definite D call. Germline CDR1 reads SGDLS; CDR2 reads YYNGEE. The CDR3 covers 15 residues. V lost 4 bases to trimming and J lost 2 bases, with 12 bases between them. DNA of the CDR3: TGTGCCAGCAGCATCGGGCCGCAAAACACCGGGGAGCTGTTTTTT. This codes for CASSIGPQNTGELFF.

The chain combines TRBV15 with TRBJ2-7; a possible D gene is TRBD2 (7 bases). The germline gives CDR1 LNHNV, CDR2 YYDKDF (reference sequence). The length of the CDR3 is 13 residues. The CDR3, as DNA: TGTCACTCCAGCAGAGAGGGGGGGGATCAGCAGTACTTC. Its protein product is CHSSREGGDQQYF.

This clone appeared many times. The chain employs TRBV6-1 and TRBJ2-2, with D unclear. Germline V lookup: CDR1 MNHNS, CDR2 SASEGT. Trimming left V 6 bases short and J 6 bases short, with 14 bases between. This CDR3 region has 14 residues. The CDR3 DNA is TGTGCCAGCAGCCCCTTTATAGGCGCCGGGGAGCTGTTTTTT. As protein: CASSPFIGAGELFF.

This clone was recorded at least ten times. The V and J genes are TRBV11-3 and TRBJ2-3; weak D call: TRBD1 (5 bases). V lost 1 base, J lost 5 bases, and 10 bases lay in between. Germline loops: CDR1 SGHNT, CDR2 YENEEA. The CDR3 totals 14 residues. The CDR3 spells CASSLGGLVDTQYF. For the CDR3, the DNA is TGTGCCAGCAGCTTAGGGGGCCTTGTAGATACGCAGTATTTT. The full variable domain, in which reference TRBV11-3 and TRBJ2-3 provide the parts outside the CDR3, is EAGVVQSPRYKIIEKKQPVAFWCNPISGHNTLYWYLQNLGQGPELLIRYENEEAVDDSQLPKDRFSAERLKGVDSTLKIQPAELGDSAVYLCASSLGGLVDTQYFGPGTRLTVL.

This clone was detected many times. V and J are TRBV11-2 and TRBJ1-1; the D is unclear. V was clipped by 5 bases and J by 1 base, with 11 bases between them. CDR3 length: 14 residues. Germline V lookup: CDR1 SGHAT, CDR2 FQNNGV. The CDR3 reads CASSHVGKNTEAFF. The CDR3 region has the DNA TGTGCCAGCAGCCACGTGGGTAAGAACACTGAAGCTTTCTTT.

This clone was picked up many times. This chain uses TRBV5-1 with TRBJ2-7, with D tentatively TRBD2 (5 bases). The germline gives CDR1 SGHRS, CDR2 YFSETQ. V shed 2 bases and J shed 6 bases, with 6 bases lying between them. This CDR3 contains 11 residues. The CDR3 DNA is TGCGCCAGCAGCTTCCGGGGCGAGCAGTACTTC. This encodes CASSFRGEQYF.